These T cell receptor beta chains were read from a single sample in a study of blood T cells in healthy people across ages. TCRdb recomputed calls from the 5' RACE reads with MiXCR, one row per CDR3 protein. The data contain around 1,600,000 distinct CDR3 sequences, approximately 43% of them singletons. The source material was blood. These receptors were collected from a woman under 30 in good health. CDR3s include the opening cysteine and the closing phenylalanine or tryptophan. Where a row states a size, it is once, few, many or the class of an expanded clone; other rows omit it.

j_gene | v_gene | abundance | CDR3aa
TRBJ2-1 | TRBV7-2 | - | CASTRDYTDNEQFF
TRBJ2-3 | TRBV7-2 | few | CASSPTGTTNTDTQYF
TRBJ2-7 | TRBV7-6 | - | CASSSLEGNIYEQYF
TRBJ1-2 | TRBV29-1 | - | CSETQRDRVNYGYTF
TRBJ2-5 | TRBV2 | few | CASRGPSYQETQYF
- | TRBV19 | - | CASSIGDRGAEQYF
TRBJ2-1 | TRBV7-2 | few | CASSFGVDREQFF
TRBJ1-1 | TRBV20-1 | few | CSASKHRNTEAFF
TRBJ2-4 | TRBV20-1 | - | CSAPASELAKNIQYF
TRBJ2-1 | TRBV6-1 | few | CASSDTRINEQFF
- | TRBV12-3/TRBV12-4 | - | CASSLRPAGTQYF